This T cell receptor (beta chain) appears in the sequencing data of a study of OX40 agonist ivuxolimab in advanced cancers. Study summary: Ivuxolimab, an agonist antibody against OX40 (CD134), was given to patients. Three individuals attained partial responses, comprising one hepatocellular carcinoma case and two cutaneous melanoma cases.

The length of the CDR3 is 13 residues. Per the germline V gene, CDR1 is PRHDT and CDR2 is FYEKMQ (reference sequence). The ends lost 4 bases at V and 7 bases at J; junction bases unmatched: 4. Blood got drawn at baseline, again on cycle 4 day 1, and then on cycle 7 day 1. Using immunoSEQ multiplex PCR, the repertoire was profiled, and TCRdb retains in-frame clones only, with some absent. Of around 87,000 clones in the sample, 85% to 95% were seen once. The V and J genes are TRBV13 and TRBJ2-3; 8 bases are a match to TRBD1. This receptor was taken from an adult with an advanced solid tumor such as melanoma, head and neck, liver or kidney cancer. Source: CD4+ or CD8+ T cells sorted from blood, taken in a trial of the OX40 agonist ivuxolimab. The CDR3 sequence: CASSSYRGNTQYF. CDR3 DNA: TGTGCCAGCAGCTCGTACAGGGGGAATACGCAGTATTTT.